One and the same sample provided the 3 T cell receptor beta chains below, sequenced in a study of T cell responses to AZD1222 COVID-19 vaccine. TCRdb's copy holds only in-frame clones and misses some; the assay was immunoSEQ multiplex PCR. The data hold roughly 86,000 clones, with approximately 90% observed a single time. The source was peripheral blood, collected on day 0 of AZD1222 vaccination. The receptors shown here come from an adult in good health.

The chain recombines TRBV12-3 or TRBV12-4 with TRBJ1-1; D gene uncertain. V was cut by 4 bases and J by 0 bases, with 6 bases left in between. The length of the CDR3 is 13 residues. The CDR3 DNA sequence: TGTGCCAGCAGTTCCCAGGTGAACACTGAAGCTTTCTTT. This codes for CASSSQVNTEAFF.

V is TRBV6-2 or TRBV6-3 and J is TRBJ2-7; D remains unclear. The V gene's germline CDR1 is MNHEY and CDR2 SVGEGT. The CDR3 is 13 residues long. Deletions cut 5 bases from V and 0 bases from J, with 8 bases between. Here the CDR3 reads CASSGVSSYEQYF. Here the CDR3 DNA reads TGTGCCAGCAGTGGGGTGAGCTCCTACGAGCAGTACTTC.

This clone turned up a few times. DNA for the CDR3: TGTGCCAGCAGCTACCCTAAGCGGGAGCAGTTCTTC. Residues: CASSYPKREQFF. The V call is TRBV28, the J call TRBJ2-1, with D perhaps TRBD2 (5 bases). Germline V lookup: CDR1 MDHEN, CDR2 SYDVKM. The V gene lost 6 bases and the J gene lost 10 bases, with 13 bases spanning the gap. The CDR3 consists of 12 residues.